A single sample gave rise to the 9 T cell receptor beta chains below, sequenced in a study of cytomegalovirus exposure and HLA in healthy donors. It was with 60 Vbeta and 13 Jbeta primers that the PCR ran. Measured with immunoSEQ multiplex PCR; TCRdb has only the in-frame clones, and not every one. The table lists 150,000 to 200,000 clones, around three quarters of them singletons, with about 2.1% in the top ten. Material: PBMCs. The origin of the receptors is a woman aged 25 to 39 in good health and CMV-seropositive.

This clone was recorded at least ten times. The chain couples TRBV19 to TRBJ1-1, with D possibly being TRBD1 (5 bases). V gave up 3 bases and J gave up 5 bases, with 10 bases separating them. This CDR3 spans 13 amino acids. Germline V gives CDR1 LNHDA, CDR2 SQIVND (reference sequence). The CDR3 DNA reads as TGTGCCAGTAGTATGGGGGGGGTGACTGAAGCTTTCTTT. Translating gives CASSMGGVTEAFF.

The chain employs TRBV30 and TRBJ2-2, with D hard to call. CDR1 GTSNPN and CDR2 SVGIG come from the germline V gene (reference sequence). The V end was cut by 5 bases, the J end by 2 bases, with 12 bases between. The CDR3 is 14 amino acids. The CDR3 spells CAWCLLHNTGELFF. The CDR3 nucleotides are TGTGCCTGGTGTTTATTACACAACACCGGGGAGCTGTTTTTT.

CDR3 in amino acids: CASSPLGTGANYGYTF. CDR3 in DNA: TGTGCCAGCTCACCACTAGGGACAGGGGCTAACTATGGCTACACCTTC. The genes are TRBV18 and TRBJ1-2, with 10 bases fitting TRBD1. The CDR3 extends over 16 amino acids. Germline lookup yields CDR1 KGHSH and CDR2 LQKENI. Trimming took 1 base from V and 0 from J; bases not matched to a gene: 2.

CDR3 DNA: TGCGCCAGCAGCCAAGATCCCGGAGACAGGGTGATTGAAAAACTGTTTTTT. It specifies CASSQDPGDRVIEKLFF. This rearrangement joins TRBV4-1 to TRBJ1-4; TRBD1 aligns across 7 bases. With 0 bases clipped from V and 7 bases from J, the junction kept 11 bases outside the gene matches. This CDR3 contains 17 residues. Germline assignment: CDR1 MGHRA and CDR2 YSYEKL.

The V and J genes are TRBV6-5 and TRBJ1-1; 9 bases align to TRBD1. Losses at the gene ends were 2 bases for V and 6 bases for J; bases not matched to a gene: 4. This CDR3 has 14 amino acids. Per germline, CDR1 MNHEY and CDR2 SVGAGI. In DNA form, the CDR3 reads TGTGCCAGCAGTTACGGGACAGGGTTCTCTGAAGCTTTCTTT. Translated: CASSYGTGFSEAFF.

The chain joins TRBV6-6 to TRBJ1-1; D might be TRBD1 (6 bases). The CDR3 contains 14 residues. The germline V gene encodes CDR1 MNHNY and CDR2 SVGAGI (reference sequence). Between the trimmed V and J ends, which lost 2 bases and 5 bases, there was a span of 12 bases. Here the CDR3 DNA reads TGTGCCAGCAGTTACCCCCAGGGGCGGACTGAAGCTTTCTTT. As protein: CASSYPQGRTEAFF.

To note about this clone: Without the conserved terminal phenylalanine or tryptophan, this CDR3 likely stems from a read error. The rearrangement uses TRBV5-1 and TRBJ1-2; 8 nucleotides line up with TRBD1. CDR1 is SGHRS and CDR2 is YFSETQ in the germline V gene. The CDR3 is made up of 13 amino acids. Germline trimming cut 7 bases from V and 5 bases from J; bases unmatched to any gene: 7. The CDR3 loop reads CASSPGQEYGYTS. DNA of the CDR3: TGCGCCAGCTCCCCGGGACAGGAGTATGGCTACACCTCC.

The chain joins TRBV11-2 to TRBJ1-2; TRBD1 aligns across 8 bases. This CDR3 is 17 amino acids long. Unmatched junction bases numbered 18, after V lost 5 bases and J lost 7 bases. Germline lookup yields CDR1 SGHAT and CDR2 FQNNGV. The CDR3 sequence is CASSPFPGGFKDRGYTF. CDR3 bases: TGTGCCAGCAGCCCTTTCCCAGGGGGCTTCAAGGATCGTGGCTACACCTTC.

A single count supports this clone. The rearrangement links TRBV6-5 to TRBJ2-7; TRBD2 might be the D (5 bases). The CDR3 spans 15 residues. Deletions cut 1 base from V and 2 bases from J, with 12 bases between. Germline values: CDR1 MNHEY, CDR2 SVGAGI. The CDR3 DNA is TGTGCCAGCAGTTACTTGACGGGGTACCCCTACGAGCAGTACTTC. It specifies CASSYLTGYPYEQYF.